This T cell receptor (beta chain) was identified in a study of regulatory T cells in long-lasting Graves disease. Library construction for TCR beta used iRepertoire HTBI primers and Arm-PCR of CDR3 regions. TCRdb re-called the multiplex PCR reads through MiXCR, storing one row per CDR3 protein. Among about 530,000 distinct CDR3 sequences listed, about 15% were seen once. The V end was cut by 2 bases, the J end by 10 bases, with 14 bases between. This CDR3 is 13 amino acids long. Germline lookup yields CDR1 KGHSH and CDR2 LQKENI. This clonotype was picked up a small number of times. Noted time point: newly diagnosed GD, antithyroid drugs for less than 3 months. PBMC RNA was the source of the TCR library. The data also belong to a second study, concerning T cells in Graves' hyperthyroidism and ophthalmopathy.

This clonotype was obtained from a woman aged 35-60 years with Graves disease. The material was peripheral blood mononuclear cells (PBMCs), obtained at new diagnosis, from a patient treated with antithyroid drugs. The chain joins TRBV18 to TRBJ1-1, with D unresolved. The CDR3 DNA reads TGTGCCAGCTCACCAGTGGGGAGACTGGGAGCTTTCTTT. Its translation is CASSPVGRLGAFF.